This T cell receptor (beta chain) was captured by sequencing in a study of blood T cell repertoires in COVID-19. Study-level background: Samples representing acute and convalescent COVID-19 were sourced from the United States, Italy and Spain. PBMCs, B-cell-depleted T cells, or T cells were the source of the cDNA or gDNA that made up the material.

Germline V gene data show CDR1 as SNHLY and CDR2 as FYNNEI. Trimming took off 9 bases at V and 0 bases at J, with 12 bases between the two ends. The CDR3 is made up of 13 amino acids. In the study's own analysis: By means of reference gene primer amplification, nucleated cell counts were estimated. The protocol was immunoSEQ multiplex PCR, while the TCRdb copy is restricted to in-frame clones and leaves out a portion. That table gives V, J and clone size, and the DNA gave D and trimming. The sample holds 200,000 to 250,000 clones, around 84% seen once. In its sample, this clone was seen once. This TCR derives from a woman older than 75 with active or convalescent COVID-19. The sequenced sample was peripheral blood. The V and J genes are TRBV2 and TRBJ2-7; no clear D. The CDR3 DNA reads as TGTGCCAGTGCTTCCGACACCTCCTACGAGCAGTACTTC. This codes for CASASDTSYEQYF.